The 11 T cell receptor beta chains presented below share a single source sample, sequenced in a study of blood T cell repertoires in COVID-19 (dated by TCRdb to about 2020). The library came from the immunoSEQ multiplex PCR assay. What TCRdb holds here is the immuneACCESS table cut down to in-frame rearrangements. Part of the clones is not present; checked against another copy, under half of the missing clones reflect an unresolved V gene, and the others are unexplained. The sample data list about 270,000 clones, and more than 70% of these were observed just once. Of the sample, roughly 3.1% is held by the ten largest clones. The sequencing sample was made of peripheral blood. The origin of the receptors is a woman in her late teens or twenties with acute or convalescent COVID-19.

This rearrangement joins TRBV7-9 to TRBJ1-1; 12 nucleotides align to TRBD1. CDR3 length equals 17 residues. The germline V gene has CDR1 SEHNR and CDR2 FQNEAQ (reference sequence). Trimming at V came to 5 bases and at J to 5 bases, leaving 12 bases not matched to a gene. The CDR3 DNA sequence: TGTGCCAGCAGCCCGACAGGGACAGGGGGCGCGGGGACTGAAGCTTTCTTT. Translating it yields CASSPTGTGGAGTEAFF.

This rearrangement joins TRBV4-3 to TRBJ2-5; D gene unclear. Germline values: CDR1 LGHNA, CDR2 YSLEER. The CDR3 runs 14 residues. V gave up 1 base and J gave up 1 base, with 7 bases separating them. DNA of the CDR3: TGCGCCAGCAGCCAAGTTCACAGCCAAGAGACCCAGTACTTC. Translated, it gives CASSQVHSQETQYF.

This clone was recorded only once. V is TRBV19 and J is TRBJ2-7; 9 bases fit TRBD2. The CDR3 totals 15 residues. The J segment lost 2 bases and the V segment lost 8 bases, leaving 10 bases of the junction unmatched. Germline V CDR1 and CDR2: LNHDA, SQIVND (reference sequence). As DNA, the CDR3 is TGTGCCAGTGCAATGACTAGCGGATTACCCTACGAGCAGTACTTC. This gives the protein CASAMTSGLPYEQYF.

The chain combines TRBV7-2 with TRBJ2-2, with TRBD1 matching 7 bases. Germline lookup yields CDR1 SGHTA and CDR2 FQGNSA. V dropped 0 bases and J dropped 5; count of bases not matched to a gene: 3. This CDR3 has 15 residues. CDR3 sequence (DNA): TGTGCCAGCAGCTTAGCAGGGGGCCGGACCGGGGAGCTGTTTTTT. This codes for CASSLAGGRTGELFF.

The chain links TRBV5-5 to TRBJ2-7; no definite D call. The germline CDR1 and CDR2 sequences are SGHKS and YYEKEE (reference sequence). CDR3 length: 12 residues. The V and J ends lost 4 bases and 3 bases respectively, with 8 bases between them. CDR3: CASSPPSYEQYF. Written as DNA, the CDR3 is TGTGCCAGCAGCCCCCCCAGCTACGAGCAGTACTTC.

With regard to this clone: Other DNA sequences in this specimen translate into the identical CDR3. The CDR3 bases are TGTGCCAGCAGCTTAGTAGCGGGAGGTGGCGATACGCAGTATTTT. Protein product: CASSLVAGGGDTQYF. The chain is built from TRBV7-2 and TRBJ2-3; 10 bases match TRBD2. The CDR3 extends over 15 amino acids. Germline assignment: CDR1 SGHTA and CDR2 FQGNSA. Trimming cost V 1 base and J 6 bases; bases outside gene matches: 4.

V is TRBV7-9 and J is TRBJ2-1, with D possibly TRBD2 on 6 matching bases. The CDR3 length is 17 residues. Germline CDR1 reads SEHNR; CDR2 reads FQNEAQ (reference sequence). V lost 5 bases and J 7 bases, leaving 24 bases between the germline ends. The CDR3 is CASSVRGEGGGANEQFF. The CDR3 DNA follows: TGTGCCAGCAGCGTGCGGGGTGAGGGCGGAGGGGCGAATGAGCAGTTCTTC.

In its sample, this clone was seen once. The chain has TRBV27 and TRBJ2-1; 13 positions agree with TRBD2. The CDR3 sequence is 18 residues long. V trimming: 1 base; J trimming: 8 bases; junction bases outside the gene matches: 11. Per germline, CDR1 MNHEY and CDR2 SMNVEV (reference sequence). CDR3 sequence reads: CASSLYCPTSGRGDEQFF. The CDR3 DNA reads as TGTGCCAGCAGTTTATATTGCCCCACTAGCGGGAGGGGGGATGAGCAGTTCTTC.

The chain uses TRBV6-6 and TRBJ2-1, with 8 bases aligning to TRBD1. The ends lost 6 bases at V and 5 bases at J; junction bases unmatched: 6. The CDR3 is made up of 14 amino acids. Germline CDR1 reads MNHNY; CDR2 reads SVGAGI (reference sequence). In DNA form, the CDR3 reads TGTGCCAGCAGCACCAGGGACAGGAACAATGAGCAGTTCTTC. This encodes CASSTRDRNNEQFF.

In this sample, this clone turned up once. This chain connects TRBV5-4 to TRBJ1-1, with unresolved D. CDR1 is SGHNT, CDR2 YYREEE, per germline (reference sequence). The CDR3 has 12 amino acids. V was shortened by 3 bases and J by 7 bases, with 10 bases between the two germline ends. The CDR3 DNA reads TGTGCCAGCAGCTCGACAAACCATGAAGCTTTCTTT. Encoded protein: CASSSTNHEAFF.

The V and J genes are TRBV7-9 and TRBJ1-4, with 7 bases that match TRBD1. The V gene end was trimmed by 5 bases and the J gene end by 0 bases; junction bases not matched to a gene: 3. In germline, CDR1 is SEHNR, CDR2 FQNEAQ (reference sequence). The CDR3 runs to 15 residues. The CDR3 loop reads CASSQGVATNEKLFF. The CDR3 DNA is TGTGCCAGCAGCCAGGGGGTTGCAACTAATGAAAAACTGTTTTTT.